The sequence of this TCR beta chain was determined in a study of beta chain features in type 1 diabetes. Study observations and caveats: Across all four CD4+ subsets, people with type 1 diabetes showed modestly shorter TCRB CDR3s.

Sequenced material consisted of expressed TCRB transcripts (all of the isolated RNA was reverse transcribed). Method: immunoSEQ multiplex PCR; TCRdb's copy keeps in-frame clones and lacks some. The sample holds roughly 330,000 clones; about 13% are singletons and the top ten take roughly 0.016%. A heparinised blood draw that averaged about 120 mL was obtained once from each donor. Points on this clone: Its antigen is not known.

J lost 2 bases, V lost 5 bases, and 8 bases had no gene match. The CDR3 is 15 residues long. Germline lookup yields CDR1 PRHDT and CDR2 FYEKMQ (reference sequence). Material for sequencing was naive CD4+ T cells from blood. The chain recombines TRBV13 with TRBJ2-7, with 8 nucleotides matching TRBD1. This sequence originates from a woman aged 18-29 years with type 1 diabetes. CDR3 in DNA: TGTGCCAGCAGCACCGGACAGGGATGGCCCTACGAGCAGTACGTC. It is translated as CASSTGQGWPYEQYV.